Listed below are T cell receptor beta chains from one sample, sequenced in a study of T-cell reconstitution after alpha-beta-depleted transplantation in children. Using its own MiXCR run on the PCR reads, TCRdb lists one record per CDR3 protein. The sample lists about 240,000 distinct CDR3 sequences; about 23% were seen once. The material was PBMCs, obtained before TCRalphabeta/CD19-depleted stem cell transplant. These receptors all come from a girl aged 2 to 10 with Fanconi anemia, due to receive a stem cell transplant. Each CDR3 is given with its conserved first and last residue. D genes are given only for firm matches. Clone sizes are given selectively: once, few, many, or a class where the clone is expanded.

.	many	TRBV12-3/TRBV12-4	TRBJ2-3	CASRFGEIVADTQYF	TGTGCCAGCAGATTTGGGGAGATTGTCGCAGATACGCAGTATTTT
.	many	TRBV5-1	TRBJ1-6	CASSLGPDGNSPLHF	TGCGCCAGCAGCTTGGGTCCTGACGGCAATTCACCCCTCCACTTT
.	.	TRBV20-1	TRBJ2-5	CSASSGYQYF	TGCAGTGCTAGTAGTGGATACCAGTACTTC
.	few	TRBV20-1	TRBJ2-7	CSARDRLRVSYEQYF	TGCAGTGCTAGAGATCGGCTAAGGGTGTCCTACGAGCAGTACTTC
.	.	TRBV20-1	TRBJ2-1	CSGGKVKGYNEQFF	TGCAGTGGAGGTAAAGTAAAGGGCTACAATGAGCAGTTCTTC
.	.	TRBV6-1	TRBJ1-6	CASSDLGRPSPLHF	TGTGCCAGCAGTGATCTAGGTAGACCTTCACCCCTCCACTTT
.	few	TRBV3-1	TRBJ2-7	CASSHAAGEQYF	TGTGCCAGCAGCCATGCCGCGGGCGAGCAGTACTTC
.	few	TRBV25-1	TRBJ2-7	CASSEYQGYEQYF	TGTGCCAGCAGTGAATACCAAGGGTACGAGCAGTACTTC
.	.	TRBV13	TRBJ1-1	CAARLTRWGSMNTEAFF	TGTGCCGCGCGTCTCACTCGTTGGGGGTCCATGAACACTGAAGCTTTCTTT
.	.	TRBV6-4	TRBJ2-2	CASSPEGGLNTGELFF	TGTGCCAGCAGTCCCGAGGGGGGCTTAAACACCGGGGAGCTGTTTTTT
.	many	TRBV5-5	TRBJ2-1	CASSRIAVGVYNEQFF	TGTGCCAGCAGCCGTATAGCGGTTGGGGTTTACAATGAGCAGTTCTTC
.	many	TRBV29-1	TRBJ2-7	CSVRGGSAYEQYF	TGCAGCGTTAGGGGGGGCAGTGCCTACGAGCAGTACTTC
.	many	TRBV18	TRBJ2-1	CASSQYNEQFF	TGTGCCAGCTCACAATACAATGAGCAGTTCTTC
TRBD2	.	TRBV20-1	TRBJ2-5	CSVGPGREETQYF	TGCAGTGTTGGACCGGGGAGGGAAGAGACCCAGTACTTC
TRBD1	.	TRBV9	TRBJ2-1	CASSTNRGRVSEQFF	TGTGCCAGCAGCACGAACAGGGGGCGCGTTAGTGAGCAGTTCTTC
.	many	TRBV20-1	TRBJ2-1	CSVRLLYNEQFF	TGCAGTGTCAGACTCCTCTACAATGAGCAGTTCTTC
TRBD1	many	TRBV20-1	TRBJ1-1	CSATRQGPDTEAFF	TGCAGTGCTACGCGACAGGGGCCGGACACTGAAGCTTTCTTT
.	many	TRBV5-1	TRBJ2-3	CASSLELNTQYF	TGCGCCAGCAGCTTGGAACTAAATACGCAGTATTTT
TRBD2	few	TRBV7-6	TRBJ2-2	CASTGLAGITGELFF	TGTGCCAGCACCGGACTAGCGGGAATCACCGGGGAGCTGTTTTTT
TRBD1	.	TRBV4-1	TRBJ2-1	CASSQMGQEGEQFF	TGCGCCAGCAGCCAGATGGGACAGGAGGGTGAGCAGTTCTTC
.	.	TRBV9	TRBJ2-3	CASATGAQTDTQYF	TGTGCCAGCGCGACGGGGGCTCAAACAGATACGCAGTATTTT
.	many	TRBV6-5	TRBJ2-7	CASSYKRSGQGYEQYF	TGTGCCAGCAGTTATAAAAGATCTGGGCAGGGCTACGAGCAGTACTTC
TRBD2	.	TRBV7-2	TRBJ2-3	CASSLAGTKTDTQYF	TGTGCCAGCAGCTTAGCCGGGACTAAAACAGATACGCAGTATTTT
TRBD1	few	TRBV15	TRBJ2-3	CATSREGWTGGTDTQYF	TGTGCCACCAGCAGAGAGGGGTGGACAGGGGGCACAGATACGCAGTATTTT
.	.	TRBV10-2	TRBJ2-1	CASSGPTRYNEQFF	TGCGCCAGCAGTGGACCAACCCGCTACAATGAGCAGTTCTTC
.	.	TRBV6-1	TRBJ2-5	CASSRTPRETQYF	TGTGCCAGCAGCCGTACTCCGAGGGAGACCCAGTACTTC
TRBD2	.	TRBV5-1	TRBJ2-1	CASSLMGLAIGSYNEQFF	TGCGCCAGCAGCTTGATGGGACTAGCTATTGGGTCCTACAATGAGCAGTTCTTC
.	.	TRBV7-9	TRBJ2-7	CASSFHSPYEQYF	TGTGCCAGCAGCTTCCACAGCCCCTACGAGCAGTACTTC
.	.	TRBV3-1	TRBJ2-3	CASSRLISGAHTDTQYF	TGTGCCAGCAGTAGACTTATCTCCGGGGCTCACACAGATACGCAGTATTTT
.	.	TRBV2	TRBJ2-7	CASSVEGSSYEQYF	TGTGCCAGCAGTGTGGAGGGGAGCTCCTACGAGCAGTACTTC
.	.	TRBV29-1	TRBJ2-3	CSVEIGDTQYF	TGCAGCGTTGAAATTGGAGATACGCAGTATTTT
.	many	TRBV29-1	TRBJ1-3	CSVEETRGNTIYF	TGCAGCGTTGAAGAGACACGCGGAAACACCATATATTTT
.	.	TRBV4-1	TRBJ2-7	CASSQTYGASYEQYF	TGCGCCAGCAGCCAAACCTACGGGGCTTCCTACGAGCAGTACTTC
.	many	TRBV7-9	TRBJ2-5	CASSFQDF	TGTGCCAGCAGCTTTCAGGACTTC
.	.	TRBV20-1	TRBJ2-1	CSTTGELGVYNEQFF	TGCAGTACTACCGGGGAGTTGGGGGTCTACAATGAGCAGTTCTTC
TRBD1	.	TRBV18	TRBJ2-7	CASSLQGANEQYF	TGTGCCAGCTCACTTCAGGGGGCCAACGAGCAGTACTTC